This TCR beta chain was obtained from a study of blood T cell repertoires in COVID-19. Study-wide background: Samples taken during acute and convalescent COVID-19 were collected in the United States, Italy and Spain. In each case, the material was cDNA or gDNA derived from T cells, B-cell-depleted T cells, or PBMCs.

As originally analysed: Amplification of reference gene primers was used by the study to estimate nucleated cell counts. Here immunoSEQ multiplex PCR was the method, and the copy in TCRdb shows in-frame clones only, minus some. The D gene and trimming were derived from the DNA, and the V and J assignments and clone size from that table. The sample includes roughly 21,000 clones, 75% to 90% of them seen just once. Germline lookup yields CDR1 SGHAT and CDR2 FQNNGV. This CDR3 has 15 residues. V was pared by 5 bases and J by 3 bases, with 9 bases of the junction left unmatched. What was sequenced was peripheral blood. The source is a human donor with acute or convalescent COVID-19. The donor label of this sample is uncertain. V gene TRBV11-2 combines with J gene TRBJ2-7; 8 positions agree with TRBD1. The DNA of the CDR3 is TGTGCCAGCAGCCTGGGGACAGGTTCCCACTACGAGCAGTACTTC. This gives the protein CASSLGTGSHYEQYF.